This record covers a single T cell receptor (beta chain). Trimming left V 4 bases short and J 3 bases short, with 15 bases between. Per the germline V gene, CDR1 is MGHDK and CDR2 is SYGVNS. This CDR3 spans 15 amino acids. In TCRdb, the 5' RACE reads were re-called with MiXCR into one record per CDR3 protein. This table has more than 45,000 distinct CDR3 sequences, roughly 28% appearing once. The receptor was derived from a female donor with breast cancer. V is TRBV25-1 and J is TRBJ2-5; D possibly matches TRBD1 or TRBD2 (7 bases each). Sequencing was done on a sample of tumor-infiltrating memory CD4+ T cells sorted from the breast tumor. Subset of the sample: memory CD4+ T cells, CD4+CD45RO+CD25-. In nucleotides, the CDR3 is TGTGCCAGCAGTGCTGACAGGGCGGGAGAAGAGACCCAGTACTTC. Amino acid sequence: CASSADRAGEETQYF.